These 11 T cell receptor beta chains originate from one sample sequenced in a study of T-cell reconstitution after alpha-beta-depleted transplantation in children. The TCRbeta library incorporated unique molecular identifiers. TCRdb used MiXCR to reprocess the PCR reads, holding one entry per CDR3 protein. The sample has approximately 980,000 distinct CDR3 sequences, under 30% seen once; the top ten hold about 28%. Specimen: PBMCs, mostly from graft donor cells, collected 360 days after TCRalphabeta/CD19-depleted stem cell transplant. The receptors were gathered from a boy under two years old who had a stem cell transplant for SCID, so the T cells may come from the graft donor.

The table lists this clonotype with a few counts. The genes are TRBV29-1 and TRBJ2-7, with D perhaps being TRBD1 or TRBD2 (5 bases each). The CDR3 is 13 amino acids. The ends were cut back, 4 bases at V and 2 bases at J, with 12 bases in the middle. Germline-derived CDR1 and CDR2 are SQVTM and ANQGSEA. CDR3 nucleotide sequence: TGCAGCGTTGGGGACCTAGGCGCCTACGAGCAGTACTTC. This gives the protein CSVGDLGAYEQYF.

V and J are TRBV6-2 or TRBV6-3 and TRBJ1-5; D is unclear. V was pared by 2 bases and J by 1 base, with 9 bases between. This CDR3 has 15 residues. Germline loops: CDR1 MNHEY, CDR2 SVGEGT. CDR3 loop: CASSYGWTSNQPQHF. The CDR3 DNA follows: TGTGCCAGCAGTTACGGGTGGACGAGCAATCAGCCCCAGCATTTT.

This clonotype has a handful of counts. The genes are TRBV27 and TRBJ2-3; TRBD2 matches 16 bases. Germline CDR1 is MNHEY and CDR2 is SMNVEV (reference sequence). The CDR3 length is 15 residues. After removal of 8 bases from V and 4 bases from J, the junction contained 3 bases not matched to a gene. CDR3: CASGTSGGASDTQYF. CDR3 sequence (DNA): TGTGCCAGCGGGACTAGCGGGGGGGCATCAGATACGCAGTATTTT.

The chain combines TRBV12-3 or TRBV12-4 with TRBJ2-5, with 15 bases matching TRBD2. J was trimmed by 7 bases and V by 8 bases; bases with no gene match: 5. The CDR3 spans 14 residues. CDR3 nucleotides: TGTGCCAGCCAGGGGACTAGCGGGGGGAGGACCCAGTACTTC. Its protein is CASQGTSGGRTQYF.

CDR3 in amino acids: CASSWGTGVEQYF. The CDR3 nucleotides read TGTGCCAGCAGCTGGGGGACAGGGGTCGAGCAGTACTTC. The chain carries TRBV5-6 and TRBJ2-7; TRBD1 agrees at 10 bases. Germline lookup yields CDR1 SGHDT and CDR2 YYEEEE. The junction had 3 bases not matched to a gene; V was cut back by 3 bases and J by 6 bases. The CDR3 covers 13 residues.

V usage is TRBV3-1 and J usage is TRBJ1-4; maybe TRBD1 (6 bases). This CDR3 comprises 17 residues. Germline CDR1 and CDR2: LGHDT and YNNKEL (reference sequence). V was clipped by 3 bases and J by 0 bases, with 14 bases between them. The CDR3 sequence is CASSHGARGSTNEKLFF. CDR3 DNA: TGTGCCAGCAGCCACGGGGCCAGGGGCTCAACTAATGAAAAACTGTTTTTT.

This chain connects TRBV20-1 to TRBJ2-1; the match to TRBD2 covers 7 bases. V lost 1 base and J lost 4; bases outside the gene matches: 10. CDR3 length: 16 amino acids. Germline CDR1 reads DFQATT; CDR2 reads SNEGSKA (reference sequence). Here the CDR3 reads CSARGNSGGTYNEQFF. The CDR3 DNA sequence: TGCAGTGCTAGAGGTAACTCCGGGGGGACGTACAATGAGCAGTTCTTC.

This clonotype appeared a few times. In DNA form, the CDR3 reads TGTGCCATCAGTCGGGACAGGGGGAACTACGAGCAGTACTTC. Protein: CAISRDRGNYEQYF. V is TRBV10-3 and J is TRBJ2-7; 11 bases match TRBD1. The germline CDR1 and CDR2 sequences are ENHRY and SYGVKD. This CDR3 spans 14 amino acids. J lost 3 bases, V lost 5 bases, and 3 bases had no gene match.

In its sample, this clonotype was seen a few times. The chain joins TRBV12-3 or TRBV12-4 to TRBJ1-1; D unclear. V dropped 2 bases and J dropped 3 bases, with 7 bases sitting between them. This CDR3 region has 13 residues. This chain's CDR3 is CASSLKGDTEAFF. In DNA, the CDR3 is TGTGCCAGCAGTTTAAAGGGAGACACTGAAGCTTTCTTT.

The V gene is TRBV27, the J gene TRBJ2-1, with D possibly matching TRBD1 (5 bases). V lost 5 bases, J lost 0 bases, and 14 bases lay in between. The CDR3 runs to 16 residues. CDR1 MNHEY and CDR2 SMNVEV come from the germline V gene (reference sequence). The CDR3 loop is CASSLRLQASYNEQFF. The CDR3 DNA sequence: TGTGCCAGCAGTCTTAGGCTACAGGCCTCCTACAATGAGCAGTTCTTC.

The chain recombines TRBV12-3 or TRBV12-4 with TRBJ2-7; 9 bases match TRBD1. This CDR3 has 17 residues. With V trimmed by 2 bases and J by 1 base, 9 bases remained unmatched. The CDR3 is CASSLIFWDRVSYEQYF. CDR3 DNA sequence: TGTGCCAGCAGTTTAATTTTTTGGGACAGGGTTTCCTACGAGCAGTACTTC.